This passage covers 9 T cell receptor beta chains from one sample sequenced in a study of T-cell reconstitution after alpha-beta-depleted transplantation in children. Unique molecular identifiers were incorporated into the prepared TCRbeta library. TCRdb re-analysed the PCR reads in MiXCR, keeping a single row per CDR3 protein. The sample carries some 300,000 distinct CDR3 sequences, around 9.1% recorded once. The sample was PBMCs, taken before TCRalphabeta/CD19-depleted stem cell transplant. Receptors originate from a boy less than two years old with acute myeloid leukemia, due to receive a stem cell transplant.

There are many counts of this clonotype. The CDR3 here is CASSTDIDSYEQYF. The CDR3, as DNA: TGTGCCAGCAGCACGGACATCGACTCCTACGAGCAGTACTTC. This chain links TRBV12-3 or TRBV12-4 with TRBJ2-7, with D possibly being TRBD1 (5 bases). The V and J ends lost 6 bases and 0 bases respectively, with 12 bases between them. This CDR3 comprises 14 residues.

This clonotype appeared many times. The V call is TRBV15, the J call TRBJ2-1, with 8 bases fitting TRBD2. The CDR3 contains 15 residues. The germline CDR1 and CDR2 sequences are LNHNV and YYDKDF (reference sequence). V trimming: 5 bases; J trimming: 0 bases; junction bases outside the gene matches: 3. CDR3 region: CATSAGGASYNEQFF. CDR3 coding DNA: TGTGCCACCAGCGCGGGGGGCGCCTCCTACAATGAGCAGTTCTTC. Using reference TRBV15 and TRBJ2-1 for the parts outside the CDR3, the full variable domain is DAMVIQNPRYQVTQFGKPVTLSCSQTLNHNVMYWYQQKSSQAPKLLFHYYDKDFNNEADTPDNFQSRRPNTSFCFLDIRSPGLGDTAMYLCATSAGGASYNEQFFGPGTRLTVL.

This clonotype was seen many times. The chain is built from TRBV7-2 and TRBJ2-7; possible D gene TRBD1, 5 bases. Germline V gives CDR1 SGHTA, CDR2 FQGNSA. This CDR3 spans 14 amino acids. V shed 1 base and J shed 2 bases, with 9 bases lying between them. The CDR3 coding sequence is TGTGCCAGCAGCTTAGGGTGGGGCCCCTACGAGCAGTACTTC. Protein sequence: CASSLGWGPYEQYF.

The chain couples TRBV9 to TRBJ1-1, with unresolved D. Germline V CDR1 and CDR2: SGDLS, YYNGEE. V was pared by 0 bases and J by 2 bases, with 8 bases between. The length of the CDR3 is 14 residues. In DNA form, the CDR3 reads TGTGCCAGCAGCGTAGGGGCCACCAACACTGAAGCTTTCTTT. Protein: CASSVGATNTEAFF. Full variable domain (remainder filled in from reference TRBV9 and TRBJ1-1): DSGVTQTPKHLITATGQRVTLRCSPRSGDLSVYWYQQSLDQGLQFLIQYYNGEERAKGNILERFSAQQFPDLHSELNLSSLELGDSALYFCASSVGATNTEAFFGQGTRLTVV.

The table lists this clonotype with many counts. The gene calls are TRBV7-9 and TRBJ1-1; D is uncertain. CDR3 length equals 13 residues. V lost 0 bases and J 5 bases, leaving 7 bases between the germline ends. Germline CDR1 is SEHNR and CDR2 is FQNEAQ (reference sequence). CDR3: CASSLASGTEAFF. In DNA form, the CDR3 reads TGTGCCAGCAGCTTAGCTTCGGGAACTGAAGCTTTCTTT.

This clonotype was observed at least ten times. V is TRBV11-2 and J is TRBJ2-2; D is possibly TRBD1 (6 bases). V was clipped by 4 bases and J by 3 bases, with 9 bases between them. CDR3 length: 14 amino acids. Germline V gene lookup returns CDR1 SGHAT and CDR2 FQNNGV. CDR3 region: CASSSQGYTGELFF. Here the CDR3 DNA reads TGTGCCAGCAGCTCCCAGGGGTACACCGGGGAGCTGTTTTTT.

This clonotype was counted at least ten times. This chain links TRBV9 with TRBJ2-7; no clear D. V gave up 0 bases and J gave up 3 bases, with 7 bases separating them. Germline V gene sequence: CDR1 SGDLS, CDR2 YYNGEE. CDR3 length: 13 amino acids. The chain's CDR3 is CASSVGASYEQYF. CDR3 DNA sequence: TGTGCCAGCAGCGTAGGGGCTAGCTACGAGCAGTACTTC.

This clonotype was observed many times. V and J are TRBV9 and TRBJ2-1, with 10 positions matching TRBD1. With V trimmed by 2 bases and J by 1 base, 3 bases remained unmatched. The CDR3 totals 16 residues. The germline V gene has CDR1 SGDLS and CDR2 YYNGEE. Here the CDR3 reads CASSVMGQGSYNEQFF. The CDR3, as DNA: TGTGCCAGCAGCGTGATGGGACAGGGGTCCTACAATGAGCAGTTCTTC.

This clonotype was observed at least ten times. The rearrangement joins TRBV6-5 to TRBJ1-1, with D possibly matching TRBD1 (5 bases). CDR1 is MNHEY, CDR2 SVGAGI, per germline. This CDR3 is built from 11 residues. Trimming cost V 4 bases and J 10 bases, with 10 bases left between them. The CDR3 DNA sequence: TGTGCCAGCAGTTCCCCAAGGGGAGCTTTCTTT. Translated: CASSSPRGAFF.